Below are 21 T cell receptor beta chains sequenced from a single sample in a study of shared clonotypes between healthy human individuals. The protocol was immunoSEQ multiplex PCR, while the TCRdb copy is restricted to in-frame clones and leaves out a portion. The sample lists 1.5 million to 2.5 million clones, roughly 95% occurring once. The naive CD8 fraction comprised CD45RO-negative cells positively selected for CCR7 and excluded terminally differentiated effector memory CD45RA+ cells. Sequences were obtained from naive CD8+ T cells sorted from blood. These TCRs come from a man between 18 and 35 years old in good health.

This chain connects TRBV5-1 to TRBJ2-5, with 8 bases aligning to TRBD2. Germline values: CDR1 SGHRS, CDR2 YFSETQ. CDR3 length: 15 residues. With V trimmed by 7 bases and J by 2 bases, 10 bases remained unmatched. CDR3 amino acids: CASAHRLALQETQYF. The CDR3 DNA is TGCGCCAGCGCCCACCGACTAGCGCTTCAAGAGACCCAGTACTTC.

The genes are TRBV15 and TRBJ2-1; D not resolved. Germline assignment: CDR1 LNHNV and CDR2 YYDKDF (reference sequence). The length of the CDR3 is 13 residues. V dropped 1 base and J dropped 6 bases, with 7 bases sitting between them. The CDR3, as DNA: TGTGCCACCAGCAGAGGGGTCAGCAATGAGCAGTTCTTC. Protein product: CATSRGVSNEQFF.

The chain links TRBV11-2 to TRBJ2-5; D remains unclear. V was shortened by 5 bases and J by 4 bases, with 5 bases between the two germline ends. Germline V gene lookup returns CDR1 SGHAT and CDR2 FQNNGV. The CDR3 is 11 residues long. The CDR3 protein is CASSNPETQYF. CDR3 DNA sequence: TGTGCCAGCAGCAACCCAGAGACCCAGTACTTC.

Points on this clone: This specimen includes other DNA sequences encoding the same CDR3. The chain uses TRBV6-5 and TRBJ2-2; no clear D. There are 14 residues in the CDR3. Germline-derived CDR1 and CDR2 are MNHEY and SVGAGI. V was shortened by 3 bases and J by 1 base, with 6 bases between the two germline ends. The CDR3, as DNA: TGTGCCAGCAGTTATGGGAAGAACACCGGGGAGCTGTTTTTT. Amino acid sequence: CASSYGKNTGELFF.

This chain uses TRBV27 with TRBJ2-7; D gene ambiguous. This CDR3 is built from 14 residues. Per germline, CDR1 MNHEY and CDR2 SMNVEV (reference sequence). V was pared by 7 bases and J by 3 bases, with 16 bases between. CDR3 in DNA: TGTGCCAGCACCTCTTTGACTGTGGGCTACGAGCAGTACTTC. Protein: CASTSLTVGYEQYF.

J is TRBJ1-3 and V is TRBV4-1; D remains ambiguous. Trimming stripped 4 bases from V and 0 bases from J, with 13 bases between. The germline V gene has CDR1 MGHRA and CDR2 YSYEKL. The CDR3 has 16 amino acids. The chain's CDR3 is CASSRLGGNSGNTIYF. The CDR3 nucleotides are TGCGCCAGCAGCCGCCTGGGCGGTAACTCTGGAAACACCATATATTTT.

This clone was observed once. The chain has TRBV7-3 and TRBJ1-1; D is perhaps TRBD1 (6 bases). The CDR3 covers 13 residues. V lost 4 bases, J lost 5 bases, and 11 bases lay in between. CDR1 and CDR2 (germline): SGHTA, FQGTGA. The chain's CDR3 is CASSWRGGTEAFF. The CDR3 DNA follows: TGTGCCAGCAGCTGGAGAGGGGGAACTGAAGCTTTCTTT.

V gene TRBV7-9 combines with J gene TRBJ2-5; D not certain. V gave up 5 bases and J gave up 3 bases, with 7 bases separating them. The germline CDR1 and CDR2 sequences are SEHNR and FQNEAQ (reference sequence). This CDR3 contains 12 residues. This chain's CDR3 is CASSLIKETQYF. In DNA, the CDR3 is TGTGCCAGCAGCCTCATAAAAGAGACCCAGTACTTC.

The chain links TRBV5-1 to TRBJ1-2; TRBD1 aligns across 7 bases. V trimming: 0 bases; J trimming: 1 base; junction bases outside the gene matches: 9. Germline values: CDR1 SGHRS, CDR2 YFSETQ. The CDR3 has 17 amino acids. This CDR3 is CASSLGDRAGLNYGYTF. The CDR3 DNA is TGCGCCAGCAGCTTGGGAGACAGGGCGGGCCTTAACTATGGCTACACCTTC. Filled out from reference TRBV5-1 and TRBJ1-2, the complete variable domain reads KAGVTQTPRYLIKTRGQQVTLSCSPISGHRSVSWYQQTPGQGLQFLFEYFSETQRNKGNFPGRFSGRQFSNSRSEMNVSTLELGDSALYLCASSLGDRAGLNYGYTFGSGTRLTVV.

The chain combines TRBV29-1 with TRBJ1-6; 8 nucleotides line up with TRBD1. Germline V CDR1 and CDR2: SQVTM, ANQGSEA. V gave up 5 bases and J gave up 2 bases; unmatched junction bases: 2. This CDR3 has 14 residues. CDR3 region: CSVKTGAYNSPLHF. In DNA form, the CDR3 reads TGCAGCGTTAAGACAGGGGCCTATAATTCACCCCTCCACTTT. Full variable domain (rest looked up from reference TRBV29-1 and TRBJ1-6): SAVISQKPSRDICQRGTSLTIQCQVDSQVTMMFWYRQQPGQSLTLIATANQGSEATYESGFVIDKFPISRPNLTFSTLTVSNMSPEDSSIYLCSVKTGAYNSPLHFGNGTRLTVT.

The chain combines TRBV4-1 with TRBJ2-7, with TRBD2 matching over 8 bases. V gave up 4 bases and J gave up 6 bases; unmatched junction bases: 8. There are 14 residues in the CDR3. Germline values: CDR1 MGHRA, CDR2 YSYEKL. The CDR3 sequence: CASSPREGLIEQYF. The CDR3 DNA reads as TGCGCCAGCAGCCCCCGGGAGGGGCTGATCGAGCAGTACTTC.

The V gene is TRBV5-1, the J gene TRBJ1-1; the D is unclear. The CDR3 has 13 amino acids. Germline CDR1 and CDR2: SGHRS and YFSETQ. Trimming cost V 1 base and J 7 bases, with 11 bases left between them. Here the CDR3 DNA reads TGCGCCAGCAGCTTGATTCGTGGCAGTGAAGCTTTCTTT. Translating it yields CASSLIRGSEAFF.

This sequence joins TRBV9 and TRBJ2-1; D unresolved. V lost 4 bases, J lost 9 bases, and 11 bases lay in between. CDR3 length equals 12 residues. CDR1 and CDR2 (germline): SGDLS, YYNGEE. CDR3 in DNA: TGTGCCAGCAGCTCAGCGAGTGCTGAGCAGTTCTTC. Protein product: CASSSASAEQFF. Together with reference TRBV9 and TRBJ2-1, the CDR3 gives the full variable domain: DSGVTQTPKHLITATGQRVTLRCSPRSGDLSVYWYQQSLDQGLQFLIQYYNGEERAKGNILERFSAQQFPDLHSELNLSSLELGDSALYFCASSSASAEQFFGPGTRLTVL.

The chain combines TRBV6-1 with TRBJ1-2; D is possibly TRBD1 (6 bases). The CDR3 has 13 amino acids. The V gene's germline CDR1 is MNHNS and CDR2 SASEGT. V was trimmed by 8 bases and J by 2 bases, leaving 12 bases between them. The DNA for the CDR3 is TGTGCCAGCGGAGAAACAGGGAACTATGGCTACACCTTC. Its translation: CASGETGNYGYTF.

V and J are TRBV6-6 and TRBJ1-1; D might be TRBD1 (6 bases). This CDR3 comprises 14 residues. Germline lookup yields CDR1 MNHNY and CDR2 SVGAGI (reference sequence). V was pared by 7 bases and J by 4 bases, with 16 bases between. CDR3: CASNLGHRSTEAFF. CDR3 bases: TGTGCCAGCAACCTGGGACACAGGTCCACTGAAGCTTTCTTT.

The J gene is TRBJ1-5, the V gene TRBV6-1; D ambiguous. CDR1 is MNHNS, CDR2 SASEGT, per germline. V dropped 5 bases and J dropped 5 bases, with 1 base sitting between them. The CDR3 length is 10 residues. The CDR3: CASSYQPQHF. CDR3 DNA: TGTGCCAGCAGTTATCAGCCCCAGCATTTT.

The chain carries TRBV5-4 and TRBJ2-3; 9 nucleotides align to TRBD1. V lost 4 bases, J lost 1 base, and 10 bases stayed unmatched. Germline-derived CDR1 and CDR2 are SGHNT and YYREEE (reference sequence). The CDR3 spans 17 residues. Here the CDR3 reads CASSPQGAPTGTDTQYF. CDR3 in DNA: TGTGCCAGCAGCCCACAGGGGGCCCCTACGGGCACAGATACGCAGTATTTT.

This clone was counted once. The chain couples TRBV29-1 to TRBJ1-2; a weak D match, TRBD1 (6 bases). The CDR3 contains 17 residues. Germline CDR1 reads SQVTM; CDR2 reads ANQGSEA. Trimming removed 2 bases at V and 2 bases at J, with 21 bases between. CDR3 loop: CSVEPQGPDSSNYGYTF. As DNA, the CDR3 is TGCAGCGTTGAACCGCAGGGGCCCGACTCTTCAAACTATGGCTACACCTTC.

The gene calls are TRBV6-5 and TRBJ2-7; 8 nucleotides agree with TRBD2. The CDR3 has 16 residues. Germline V lookup: CDR1 MNHEY, CDR2 SVGAGI. V lost 0 bases, J lost 2 bases, and 6 bases stayed unmatched. In nucleotides, the CDR3 is TGTGCCAGCAGTTACTCAGTTCGGCGGGGGGCCTACGAGCAGTACTTC. As protein: CASSYSVRRGAYEQYF.

This clone occurred a few times. This chain connects TRBV9 to TRBJ1-6, with 7 bases lining up with TRBD1. CDR1 and CDR2 from the germline V gene are SGDLS and YYNGEE. The junction had 6 bases not matched to a gene; V was cut back by 3 bases and J by 0 bases. This CDR3 contains 17 residues. CDR3 DNA sequence: TGTGCCAGCAGCGAGCGACAGGGCAGCTCCTATAATTCACCCCTCCACTTT. Its translation is CASSERQGSSYNSPLHF.

On this clone: The same CDR3 arises from other DNA sequences in this sample as well. The J gene is TRBJ2-7, the V gene TRBV19; 11 positions agree with TRBD1. This CDR3 contains 14 residues. Per germline, CDR1 LNHDA and CDR2 SQIVND (reference sequence). The junction had 2 bases not matched to a gene; V was cut back by 3 bases and J by 4 bases. The CDR3 loop is CASSMGQGDYEQYF. The CDR3, as DNA: TGTGCCAGTAGTATGGGACAGGGGGATTACGAGCAGTACTTC.